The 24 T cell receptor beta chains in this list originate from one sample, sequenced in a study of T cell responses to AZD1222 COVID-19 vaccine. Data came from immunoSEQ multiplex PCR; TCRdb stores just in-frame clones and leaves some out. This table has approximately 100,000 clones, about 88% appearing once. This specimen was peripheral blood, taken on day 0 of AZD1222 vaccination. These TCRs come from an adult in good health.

The CDR3 nucleotides read TGTGCCAGCAGCCATACGACAGGTGACGTCCACTTT. This sequence encodes CASSHTTGDVHF. The genes are TRBV4-2 and TRBJ1-6; a possible D gene is TRBD1 (6 bases). The CDR3 runs 12 residues. The germline V and J ends were trimmed by 3 bases and 17 bases, with 14 bases remaining between them. Germline V gives CDR1 LGHNA, CDR2 YNFKEQ.

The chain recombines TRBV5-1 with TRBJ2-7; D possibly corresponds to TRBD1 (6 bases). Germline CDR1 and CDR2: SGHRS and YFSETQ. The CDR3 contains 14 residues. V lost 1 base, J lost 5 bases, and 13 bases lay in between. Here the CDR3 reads CASSLLQGWNEQYF. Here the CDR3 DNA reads TGCGCCAGCAGCTTGTTACAGGGTTGGAACGAGCAGTACTTC.

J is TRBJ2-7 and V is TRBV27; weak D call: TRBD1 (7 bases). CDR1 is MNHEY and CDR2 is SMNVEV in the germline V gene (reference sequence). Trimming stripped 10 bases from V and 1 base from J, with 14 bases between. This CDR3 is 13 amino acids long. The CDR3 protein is CATGGTVSYEQYF. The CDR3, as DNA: TGTGCCACTGGGGGGACAGTTTCCTACGAGCAGTACTTC.

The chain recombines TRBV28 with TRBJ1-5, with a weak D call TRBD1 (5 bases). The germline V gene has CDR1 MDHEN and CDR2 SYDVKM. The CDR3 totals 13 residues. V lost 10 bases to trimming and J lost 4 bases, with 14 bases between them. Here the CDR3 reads CATRDGFNQPQHF. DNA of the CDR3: TGTGCCACTAGGGACGGTTTTAATCAGCCCCAGCATTTT.

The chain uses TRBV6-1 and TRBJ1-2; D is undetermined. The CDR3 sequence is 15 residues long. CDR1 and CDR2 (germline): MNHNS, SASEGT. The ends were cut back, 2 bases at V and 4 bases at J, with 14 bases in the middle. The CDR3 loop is CASSERSDLSYGYTF. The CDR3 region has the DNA TGTGCCAGCAGTGAACGGTCCGATCTGAGCTATGGCTACACCTTC.

The DNA for the CDR3 is TGTGCCAGCAGTGAAGGGGGATCGGCCCATCAGCCCCAGCATTTT. The encoded protein is CASSEGGSAHQPQHF. The chain has TRBV6-1 and TRBJ1-5; no firm D call. The CDR3 has 15 amino acids. The germline V gene encodes CDR1 MNHNS and CDR2 SASEGT. Trimming shortened V by 1 base and J by 5 bases, and 12 bases separated the two germline ends.

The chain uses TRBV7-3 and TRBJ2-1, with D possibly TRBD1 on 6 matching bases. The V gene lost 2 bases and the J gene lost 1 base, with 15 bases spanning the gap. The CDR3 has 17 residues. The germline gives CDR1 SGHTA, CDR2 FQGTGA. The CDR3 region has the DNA TGTGCCAGCAGCTTACCCCAGGGGCAGGGATCCTACAATGAGCAGTTCTTC. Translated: CASSLPQGQGSYNEQFF.

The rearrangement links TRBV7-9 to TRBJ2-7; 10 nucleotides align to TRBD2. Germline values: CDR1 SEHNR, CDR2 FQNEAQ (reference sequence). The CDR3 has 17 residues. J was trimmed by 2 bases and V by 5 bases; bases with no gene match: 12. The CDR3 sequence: CASSGRTSGGATYEQYF. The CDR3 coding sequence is TGTGCCAGCAGCGGACGGACTAGCGGCGGAGCTACCTACGAGCAGTACTTC.

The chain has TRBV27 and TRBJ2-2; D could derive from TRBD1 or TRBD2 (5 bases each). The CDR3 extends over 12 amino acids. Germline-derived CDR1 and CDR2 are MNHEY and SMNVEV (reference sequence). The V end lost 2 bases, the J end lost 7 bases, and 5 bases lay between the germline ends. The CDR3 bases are TGTGCCAGCAGTTTAGGGGGCGGGGAGCTGTTTTTT. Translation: CASSLGGGELFF.

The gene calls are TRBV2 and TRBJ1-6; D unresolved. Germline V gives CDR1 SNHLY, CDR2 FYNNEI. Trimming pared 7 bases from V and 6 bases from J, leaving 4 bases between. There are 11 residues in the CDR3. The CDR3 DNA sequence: TGTGCCAGCACCATTAATTCACCCCTCCACTTT. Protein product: CASTINSPLHF.

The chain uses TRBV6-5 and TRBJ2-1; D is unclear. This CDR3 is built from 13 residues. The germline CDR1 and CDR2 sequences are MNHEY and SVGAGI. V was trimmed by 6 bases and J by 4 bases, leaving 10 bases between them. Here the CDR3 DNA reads TGTGCCAGCAGAAGACTGGGATACAATGAGCAGTTCTTC. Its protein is CASRRLGYNEQFF.

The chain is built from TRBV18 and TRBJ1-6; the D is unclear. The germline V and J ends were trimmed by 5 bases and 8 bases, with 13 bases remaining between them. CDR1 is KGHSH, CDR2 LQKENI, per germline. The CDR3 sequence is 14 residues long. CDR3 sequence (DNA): TGTGCCAGCTCAATAGACGGGCGGGATTCACCCCTCCACTTT. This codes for CASSIDGRDSPLHF.

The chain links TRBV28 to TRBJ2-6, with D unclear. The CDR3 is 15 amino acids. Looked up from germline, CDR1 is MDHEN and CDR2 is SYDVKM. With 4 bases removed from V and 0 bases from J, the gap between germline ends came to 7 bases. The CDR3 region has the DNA TGTGCCAGCAGTTACCCCAGCTCTGGGGCCAACGTCCTGACTTTC. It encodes CASSYPSSGANVLTF.

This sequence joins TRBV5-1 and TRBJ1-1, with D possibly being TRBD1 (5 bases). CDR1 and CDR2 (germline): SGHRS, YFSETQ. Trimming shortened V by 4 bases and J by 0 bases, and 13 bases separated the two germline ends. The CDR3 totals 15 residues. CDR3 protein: CASSPSGALNTEAFF. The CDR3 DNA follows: TGCGCCAGCAGCCCCAGCGGGGCTTTGAACACTGAAGCTTTCTTT.

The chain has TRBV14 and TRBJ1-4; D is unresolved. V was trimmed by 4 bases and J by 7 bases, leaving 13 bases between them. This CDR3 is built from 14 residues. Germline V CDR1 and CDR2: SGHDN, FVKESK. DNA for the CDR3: TGTGCCAGCAGCCCAAGGCGGATGGGTGAAAAACTGTTTTTT. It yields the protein CASSPRRMGEKLFF.

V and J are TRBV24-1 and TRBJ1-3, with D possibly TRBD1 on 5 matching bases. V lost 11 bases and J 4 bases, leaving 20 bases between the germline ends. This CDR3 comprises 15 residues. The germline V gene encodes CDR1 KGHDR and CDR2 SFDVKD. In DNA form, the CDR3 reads TGTGCCAGCCCCCATTATCCGGACAAAGGAAACACCATATATTTT. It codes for CASPHYPDKGNTIYF.

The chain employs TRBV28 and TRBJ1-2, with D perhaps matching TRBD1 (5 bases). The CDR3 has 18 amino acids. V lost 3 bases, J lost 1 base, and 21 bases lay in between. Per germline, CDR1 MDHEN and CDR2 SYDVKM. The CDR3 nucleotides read TGTGCCAGCAGTTTTGCGGGGGGGACCGGGCCCGATAACTATGGCTACACCTTC. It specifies CASSFAGGTGPDNYGYTF.

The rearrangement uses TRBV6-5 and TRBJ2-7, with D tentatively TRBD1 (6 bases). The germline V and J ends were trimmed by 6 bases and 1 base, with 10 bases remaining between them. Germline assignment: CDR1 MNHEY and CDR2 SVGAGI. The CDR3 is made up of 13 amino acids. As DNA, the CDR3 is TGTGCCAGCAGGAACAGGGTATCCTACGAGCAGTACTTC. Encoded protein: CASRNRVSYEQYF.

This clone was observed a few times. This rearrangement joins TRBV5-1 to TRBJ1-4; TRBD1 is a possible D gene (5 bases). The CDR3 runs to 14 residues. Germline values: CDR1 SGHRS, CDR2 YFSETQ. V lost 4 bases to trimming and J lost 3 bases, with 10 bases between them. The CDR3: CASSVEGSNEKLFF. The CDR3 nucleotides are TGCGCCAGCAGCGTCGAGGGGTCTAATGAAAAACTGTTTTTT. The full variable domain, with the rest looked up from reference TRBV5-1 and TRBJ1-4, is KAGVTQTPRYLIKTRGQQVTLSCSPISGHRSVSWYQQTPGQGLQFLFEYFSETQRNKGNFPGRFSGRQFSNSRSEMNVSTLELGDSALYLCASSVEGSNEKLFFGSGTQLSVL.

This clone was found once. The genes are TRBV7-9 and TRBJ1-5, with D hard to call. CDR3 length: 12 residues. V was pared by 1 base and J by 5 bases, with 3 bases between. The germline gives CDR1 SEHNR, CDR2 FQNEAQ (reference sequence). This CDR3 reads CASSLEDQPQHF. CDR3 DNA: TGTGCCAGCAGCTTAGAAGATCAGCCCCAGCATTTT.

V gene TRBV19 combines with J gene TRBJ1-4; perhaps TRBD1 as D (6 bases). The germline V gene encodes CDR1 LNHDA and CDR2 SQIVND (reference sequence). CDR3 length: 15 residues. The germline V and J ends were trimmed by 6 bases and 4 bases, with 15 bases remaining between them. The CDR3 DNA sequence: TGTGCCAGTAGGGAAGACAGGCGATATAATGAAAAACTGTTTTTT. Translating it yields CASREDRRYNEKLFF.

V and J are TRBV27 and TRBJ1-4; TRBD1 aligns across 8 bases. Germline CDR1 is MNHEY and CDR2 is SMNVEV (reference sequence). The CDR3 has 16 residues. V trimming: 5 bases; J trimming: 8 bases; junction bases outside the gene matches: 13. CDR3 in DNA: TGTGCCAGCAGTCTGTACCCCGGGACAGGAGACGAAAAACTGTTTTTT. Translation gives CASSLYPGTGDEKLFF.

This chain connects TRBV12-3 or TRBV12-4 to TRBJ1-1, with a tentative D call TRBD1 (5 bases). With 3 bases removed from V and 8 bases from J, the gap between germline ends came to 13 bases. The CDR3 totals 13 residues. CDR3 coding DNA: TGTGCCAGCAGTTTCGGACAACGAAAAGAAGCTTTCTTT. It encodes CASSFGQRKEAFF.

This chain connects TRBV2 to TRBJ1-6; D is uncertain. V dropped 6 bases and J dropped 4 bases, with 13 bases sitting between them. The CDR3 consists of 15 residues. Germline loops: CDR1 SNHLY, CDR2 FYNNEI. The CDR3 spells CASRVREVYNSPLHF. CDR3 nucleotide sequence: TGTGCCAGCAGAGTCCGGGAAGTATATAATTCACCCCTCCACTTT.